What follows are 25 T cell receptor beta chains derived from one specimen sequenced in a study of Graves' ophthalmopathy and Graves' hyperthyroidism. RNA transcripts yielded amplified TCR beta CDR3 regions. RT-PCR was first run with HTBI primers, then multiplex PCR in a second round. TCRdb re-derived calls from the multiplex PCR reads in MiXCR, one entry per CDR3 protein. This sample has hundreds of thousands of distinct CDR3 sequences; around 40% occur once, and the top ten carry 40% to 55%. The sample comprised peripheral blood. These TCRs come from an adult man with Graves' ophthalmopathy.

The chain has TRBV25-1 and TRBJ2-5; TRBD1 or TRBD2 may be the D gene (5 bases each). The CDR3 totals 14 residues. CDR1 and CDR2 (germline): MGHDK, SYGVNS. Deletions cut 6 bases from V and 2 bases from J, with 13 bases between. The CDR3 spells CASSPEGQQETQYF. CDR3 nucleotides: TGTGCCAGCAGCCCCGAGGGGCAGCAAGAGACCCAGTACTTC.

V gene TRBV29-1 combines with J gene TRBJ1-1, with D maybe TRBD1 (5 bases). Per germline, CDR1 SQVTM and CDR2 ANQGSEA. The CDR3 consists of 12 residues. V was cut by 8 bases and J by 1 base, with 11 bases left in between. For the CDR3, the DNA is TGCAGCTACGGACACCGGAACACTGAAGCTTTCTTT. Translating gives CSYGHRNTEAFF.

This chain links TRBV7-8 with TRBJ1-1; 9 nucleotides match TRBD1. V was pared by 6 bases and J by 4 bases, with 12 bases of the junction left unmatched. Germline loops: CDR1 SGHVS, CDR2 FQNEAQ. The CDR3 extends over 16 amino acids. The CDR3 here is CASSSYRDRVFTEAFF. In DNA form, the CDR3 reads TGTGCCAGCAGTTCATACCGGGACAGGGTTTTCACTGAAGCTTTCTTT.

About this clonotype itself: Mismatch with germline at one junction end may stem from a read error. The gene calls are TRBV4-3 and TRBJ2-6; D is uncertain. CDR1 is LGHNA and CDR2 is YSLEER in the germline V gene. The CDR3 runs to 17 residues. Written as DNA, the CDR3 is TGCGCCAGCAGCCTTAGACTGGATAAGCCTGGGGTCAACGTCCTGACTTTC. Protein product: CASSLRLDKPGVNVLTF.

This rearrangement joins TRBV25-1 to TRBJ2-2, with D perhaps matching TRBD2 (6 bases). Trimming left V 8 bases short and J 7 bases short, with 17 bases between. CDR1 is MGHDK and CDR2 is SYGVNS in the germline V gene. This CDR3 has 14 residues. CDR3 protein: CASRFLGGVGELFF. The DNA of the CDR3 is TGTGCCAGCCGTTTCCTAGGAGGGGTCGGGGAGCTGTTTTTT.

The V gene is TRBV7-9, the J gene TRBJ2-2; D not certain. Per germline, CDR1 SEHNR and CDR2 FQNEAQ (reference sequence). CDR3 size: 12 residues. Trimming removed 5 bases from V and 7 bases from J, with 8 bases in between. The CDR3 reads CASSTRHGELFF. The DNA of the CDR3 is TGTGCCAGCAGCACTCGACACGGGGAGCTGTTTTTT.

The V gene is TRBV6-1, the J gene TRBJ1-5; tentatively, D is TRBD1 (5 bases). CDR1 is MNHNS, CDR2 SASEGT, per germline. The ends were cut back, 10 bases at V and 1 base at J, with 11 bases in the middle. There are 13 residues in the CDR3. Written as DNA, the CDR3 is TGTGCCATAAGACAGAGCAGCAATCAGCCCCAGCATTTT. Translating gives CAIRQSSNQPQHF.

A single count supports this clonotype. The chain links TRBV12-3 or TRBV12-4 to TRBJ1-1; possibly TRBD1 for D (5 bases). CDR3 size: 14 residues. Deletions cut 4 bases from V and 2 bases from J, with 11 bases between. CDR3 sequence (DNA): TGTGCCAGCAGTTCGGCAGGGAGCAACACTGAAGCTTTCTTT. Its protein is CASSSAGSNTEAFF.

This chain links TRBV20-1 with TRBJ1-1, with a tentative D call TRBD1 (5 bases). The CDR3 runs to 14 residues. V lost 7 bases and J 2 bases, leaving 17 bases between the germline ends. Germline lookup yields CDR1 DFQATT and CDR2 SNEGSKA (reference sequence). The CDR3 DNA sequence: TGCAGTGTACGTGGCGGGGGTCTTAACACTGAAGCTTTCTTT. Translating gives CSVRGGGLNTEAFF.

This clonotype occurred once. The chain employs TRBV2 and TRBJ2-7; 7 bases line up with TRBD1. In germline, CDR1 is SNHLY, CDR2 FYNNEI. V shed 7 bases, J shed 4 bases, and the junction held 7 bases outside the gene matches. CDR3 size: 13 residues. Here the CDR3 DNA reads TGTGCCAGCACCGAGGGGGCTGGTTACGAGCAGTACTTC. Translating it yields CASTEGAGYEQYF.

The chain is built from TRBV10-3 and TRBJ2-5; no reliable D call. Germline assignment: CDR1 ENHRY and CDR2 SYGVKD. Trimming removed 5 bases at V and 6 bases at J, with 13 bases between. The CDR3 contains 13 residues. The CDR3 nucleotides read TGTGCCATCAGTTACAGCGAGTGGAAGACCCAGTACTTC. Its protein is CAISYSEWKTQYF.

The V gene is TRBV20-1, the J gene TRBJ2-6; D possibly matches TRBD1 or TRBD2 (7 bases each). V was clipped by 6 bases and J by 2 bases, with 17 bases between them. This CDR3 has 16 residues. Germline values: CDR1 DFQATT, CDR2 SNEGSKA (reference sequence). The CDR3 region is CSALPGRGPGANVLTF. The DNA of the CDR3 is TGCAGTGCCCTCCCGGGGAGGGGGCCTGGGGCCAACGTCCTGACTTTC.

This clonotype was seen many times. CDR3 protein: CASSGQGTGVELFF. CDR3 nucleotide sequence: TGTGCCAGCAGCGGCCAAGGAACTGGGGTGGAACTGTTTTTT. The rearrangement joins TRBV7-9 to TRBJ1-4; D gene ambiguous. CDR3 length equals 14 residues. The V end was cut by 5 bases, the J end by 12 bases, with 19 bases between. Germline CDR1 SEHNR, CDR2 FQNEAQ (reference sequence).

This clonotype has only a few counts. V and J are TRBV7-2 and TRBJ2-5, with 11 bases matching TRBD1. The J call may not be correct, given that the DNA end is closer to TRBJ2-1. The CDR3 spans 14 residues. From germline, CDR1 is SGHTA and CDR2 FQGNSA. In DNA form, the CDR3 reads TGTGCCAGCCTAAGAGGACAGGGGGCGAGTGAGCAGTTCTTC. Translating gives CASLRGQGASEQFF.

This clonotype has a count of ten or more. The chain links TRBV7-9 to TRBJ2-2, with D hard to call. The CDR3 sequence is 13 residues long. Germline V lookup: CDR1 SEHNR, CDR2 FQNEAQ (reference sequence). The V end lost 3 bases, the J end lost 7 bases, and 9 bases lay between the germline ends. CDR3 sequence (DNA): TGTGCCAGCAGCTTGCTTGCGGACGGGGAGCTGTTTTTT. It yields the protein CASSLLADGELFF. Drawing the rest from reference TRBV7-9 and TRBJ2-2, the complete variable domain is DTGVSQNPRHKITKRGQNVTFRCDPISEHNRLYWYRQTLGQGPEFLTYFQNEAQLEKSRLLSDRFSAERPKGSFSTLEIQRTEQGDSAMYLCASSLLADGELFFGEGSRLTVL.

The V gene is TRBV20-1, the J gene TRBJ2-7; the D is unclear. CDR1 is DFQATT and CDR2 is SNEGSKA in the germline V gene (reference sequence). Deletions cut 3 bases from V and 3 bases from J, with 15 bases between. This CDR3 region has 14 residues. CDR3 region: CSASGRTAVYEQYF. The CDR3, as DNA: TGCAGTGCTAGTGGCCGGACCGCAGTCTACGAGCAGTACTTC.

This chain connects TRBV5-4 to TRBJ1-6; possible D gene TRBD1, 6 bases. The germline CDR1 and CDR2 sequences are SGHNT and YYREEE (reference sequence). The CDR3 runs 17 residues. V dropped 4 bases and J dropped 0 bases, with 14 bases sitting between them. The CDR3 region is CASSLDRQSSYNSPLHF. The CDR3, as DNA: TGTGCCAGCAGCCTCGACAGGCAGAGCTCCTATAATTCACCCCTCCACTTT.

This clonotype is a singleton in its sample. This chain connects TRBV19 to TRBJ2-2, with 7 bases aligning to TRBD2. Unmatched junction bases numbered 8, after V lost 3 bases and J lost 4 bases. The CDR3 is 16 amino acids. Per germline, CDR1 LNHDA and CDR2 SQIVND (reference sequence). CDR3 DNA sequence: TGTGCCAGTAGTATCCCGGGGGGACCGGGCACCGGGGAGCTGTTTTTT. Residues: CASSIPGGPGTGELFF.

A few counts support this clonotype. This chain joins TRBV9 and TRBJ1-3; unclear D gene. Trimming pared 0 bases from V and 4 bases from J, leaving 14 bases between. The CDR3 is 16 residues long. CDR1 SGDLS and CDR2 YYNGEE come from the germline V gene. The CDR3 is CASSVDPTLSGNTIYF. CDR3 in DNA: TGTGCCAGCAGCGTAGATCCGACCCTTTCGGGAAACACCATATATTTT.

The rearrangement uses TRBV24-1 and TRBJ1-5; the match to TRBD1 covers 7 bases. Germline CDR1 KGHDR, CDR2 SFDVKD. This CDR3 region has 15 residues. The J segment lost 7 bases and the V segment lost 7 bases, leaving 12 bases of the junction unmatched. CDR3 bases: TGTGCCACCAGCGAACCCCAGGGGGTGTGGCAGCCCCAGCATTTT. Translation gives CATSEPQGVWQPQHF.

This clonotype was counted many times. The rearrangement joins TRBV29-1 to TRBJ2-6; 7 bases line up with TRBD2. V lost 6 bases, J lost 0 bases, and 8 bases stayed unmatched. The CDR3 runs 16 residues. Germline V gene lookup returns CDR1 SQVTM and CDR2 ANQGSEA. The CDR3 region has the DNA TGCAGCGTGGGAGGGCGCCGGGCCTCTGGGGCCAACGTCCTGACTTTC. Protein sequence: CSVGGRRASGANVLTF.

This chain connects TRBV2 to TRBJ2-7; 10 bases are shared with TRBD1. This CDR3 is 14 amino acids long. The germline V gene encodes CDR1 SNHLY and CDR2 FYNNEI. J lost 6 bases, V lost 3 bases, and 5 bases had no gene match. In DNA form, the CDR3 reads TGTGCCAGCAGTGACCGGGACAGGGGCGGCGAGCAGTACTTC. Amino acids: CASSDRDRGGEQYF.

The V gene is TRBV2, the J gene TRBJ2-2; D is ambiguous. The CDR3 loop spans 15 amino acids. Germline CDR1 reads SNHLY; CDR2 reads FYNNEI. Trimming left V 8 bases short and J 1 base short, with 14 bases between. The CDR3 reads CASGPGPRNTGELFF. The CDR3 bases are TGTGCCAGCGGACCCGGACCGAGGAACACCGGGGAGCTGTTTTTT.

This clonotype was observed at least ten times. This sequence joins TRBV5-6 and TRBJ2-5, with 8 bases lining up with TRBD2. The CDR3 spans 15 residues. Trimming cost V 0 bases and J 2 bases; bases outside gene matches: 3. Germline CDR1 and CDR2: SGHDT and YYEEEE. CDR3 sequence reads: CASSLVTSGQETQYF. The CDR3 nucleotides are TGTGCCAGCAGCTTGGTCACTAGCGGACAAGAGACCCAGTACTTC. The full variable domain, rest sourced from reference TRBV5-6 and TRBJ2-5, is DAGVTQSPTHLIKTRGQQVTLRCSPKSGHDTVSWYQQALGQGPQFIFQYYEEEERQRGNFPDRFSGHQFPNYSSELNVNALLLGDSALYLCASSLVTSGQETQYFGPGTRLLVL.

The gene calls are TRBV12-3 or TRBV12-4 and TRBJ2-7, with D unclear. The CDR3 spans 14 residues. V lost 3 bases to trimming and J lost 1 base, with 10 bases between them. As DNA, the CDR3 is TGTGCCAGCAGTTTTCGTCTAAATTCCTACGAGCAGTACTTC. It translates to CASSFRLNSYEQYF.